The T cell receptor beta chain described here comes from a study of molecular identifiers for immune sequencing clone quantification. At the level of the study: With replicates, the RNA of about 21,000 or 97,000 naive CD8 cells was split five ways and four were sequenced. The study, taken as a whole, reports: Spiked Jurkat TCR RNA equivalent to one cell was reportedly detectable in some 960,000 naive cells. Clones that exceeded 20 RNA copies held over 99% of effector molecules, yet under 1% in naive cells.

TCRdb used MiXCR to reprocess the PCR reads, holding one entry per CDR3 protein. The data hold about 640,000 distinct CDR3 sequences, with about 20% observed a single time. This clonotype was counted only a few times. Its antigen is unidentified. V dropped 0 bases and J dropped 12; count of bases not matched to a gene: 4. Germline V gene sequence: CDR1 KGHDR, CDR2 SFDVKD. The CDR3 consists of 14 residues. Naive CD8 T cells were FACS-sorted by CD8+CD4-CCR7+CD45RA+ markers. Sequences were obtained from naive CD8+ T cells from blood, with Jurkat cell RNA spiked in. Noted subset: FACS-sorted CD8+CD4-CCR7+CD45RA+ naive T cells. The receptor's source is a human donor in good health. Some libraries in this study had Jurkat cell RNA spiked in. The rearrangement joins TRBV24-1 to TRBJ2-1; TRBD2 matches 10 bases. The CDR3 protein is CATSDLVSGRVQFF. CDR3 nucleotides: TGTGCCACCAGTGATTTGGTAAGCGGGAGGGTGCAGTTCTTC.